This TCR beta chain is drawn from a study of coeliac disease. Across the study: Each coeliac patient was active, refractory type I, or diet-controlled.

The CDR3 is 13 residues long. V was cut by 3 bases and J by 5 bases, with 8 bases left in between. The germline CDR1 and CDR2 sequences are KGHSH and LQKENI. Data came from immunoSEQ multiplex PCR; TCRdb stores just in-frame clones and leaves some out. The table lists under 9,500 clones, 57% of them singletons. With regard to this clone: Its specificity is not known.

Study outcomes and limitations: Lower clonality than controls marked TRB and TRG repertoires from active celiac intraepithelial and lamina propria samples.

This chain uses TRBV18 with TRBJ2-1; weak D call: TRBD2 (5 bases). The sequenced material came from intraepithelial lymphocytes from the gut. The sequence was obtained from a woman aged 55 to 70 with celiac disease. This CDR3 is CASSPGIHNEQFF. In DNA form, the CDR3 reads TGTGCCAGCTCACCCGGGATCCACAATGAGCAGTTCTTC.